The 9 T cell receptor beta chains listed next were all sequenced from one sample in a study of PD-1 blockade in classical Hodgkin lymphoma. All trial patients relapsed after autologous stem cell transplantation. Profiled with immunoSEQ multiplex PCR; TCRdb holds only in-frame clones, not every one. The table records 25,000 to 35,000 clones, over 70% of them present only once. The source was peripheral blood mononuclear cells (PBMCs), collected before the second cycle of nivolumab. The receptors derive from a human donor with classical Hodgkin lymphoma.

This chain connects TRBV5-8 to TRBJ2-5, with 11 bases lining up with TRBD1. The V segment lost 4 bases and the J segment 5 bases; nucleotides outside the gene matches: 10. The CDR3 is 16 residues long. Germline CDR1 and CDR2: SGHTS and YDEGEE. CDR3 amino acids: CASSQGDRGKGETQYF. Written as DNA, the CDR3 is TGTGCCAGCAGCCAGGGGGACAGGGGGAAGGGGGAGACCCAGTACTTC.

The chain couples TRBV5-1 to TRBJ2-7; 7 bases fit TRBD1. V dropped 8 bases and J dropped 4; count of bases not matched to a gene: 12. CDR1 and CDR2 from the germline V gene are SGHRS and YFSETQ. This CDR3 has 14 residues. CDR3 region: CASAEGGLRYEQYF. The CDR3 region has the DNA TGCGCCAGTGCCGAAGGGGGCTTAAGATACGAGCAGTACTTC.

This clone was recorded once. The CDR3: CASSPLSGGSRETQYF. The DNA for the CDR3 is TGCGCCAGCAGCCCCCTCTCGGGCGGGAGTAGAGAGACCCAGTACTTC. The V gene is TRBV5-1, the J gene TRBJ2-5, with 7 bases fitting TRBD2. The CDR3 is made up of 16 amino acids. The J segment lost 4 bases and the V segment lost 4 bases, leaving 13 bases of the junction unmatched. Germline values: CDR1 SGHRS, CDR2 YFSETQ.

The rearrangement uses TRBV11-3 and TRBJ2-1, with TRBD2 identical over 7 bases. The germline V gene encodes CDR1 SGHNT and CDR2 YENEEA. The V and J ends lost 1 base and 7 bases, in that order; junction bases with no gene match: 4. The CDR3 length is 14 residues. The CDR3 here is CASSLGEGGNEQFF. DNA for the CDR3: TGTGCCAGCAGCTTAGGGGAGGGAGGGAATGAGCAGTTCTTC.

The chain employs TRBV5-4 and TRBJ2-3, with D perhaps TRBD1 or TRBD2 (6 bases each). The germline V gene encodes CDR1 SGHNT and CDR2 YYREEE (reference sequence). The V and J ends lost 3 bases and 6 bases respectively, with 17 bases between them. The CDR3 runs to 15 residues. The CDR3 protein is CASSSRRGAVDTQYF. In DNA form, the CDR3 reads TGTGCCAGCAGCTCACGGAGGGGGGCGGTGGATACGCAGTATTTT.

This clone was seen a handful of times. The rearrangement links TRBV28 to TRBJ1-4, with 9 bases identical to TRBD1. The CDR3 runs 17 residues. CDR1 is MDHEN, CDR2 SYDVKM, per germline. Unmatched junction bases numbered 15, after V lost 6 bases and J lost 7 bases. CDR3 in amino acids: CASSPTGGDREGEKLFF. The CDR3 DNA follows: TGTGCCAGCAGCCCTACTGGGGGGGACAGGGAGGGTGAAAAACTGTTTTTT.

This clone was seen only a few times. The chain couples TRBV7-9 to TRBJ2-5; D possibly corresponds to TRBD2 (6 bases). There are 15 residues in the CDR3. CDR1 and CDR2 (germline): SEHNR, FQNEAQ (reference sequence). Deletions cut 1 base from V and 5 bases from J, with 14 bases between. For the CDR3, the DNA is TGTGCCAGCAGCTTAGTTGGGCTAGCGAGCGAGACCCAGTACTTC. Translated: CASSLVGLASETQYF.

In its sample, this clone is medium-sized. This sequence joins TRBV9 and TRBJ1-1; no definite D call. Trimming shortened V by 0 bases and J by 8 bases, and 11 bases separated the two germline ends. Germline CDR1 and CDR2: SGDLS and YYNGEE. The CDR3 totals 13 residues. Written as DNA, the CDR3 is TGTGCCAGCAGCGTAGCAGGCCACCAGGAAGCTTTCTTT. This sequence encodes CASSVAGHQEAFF.

The V gene is TRBV10-1, the J gene TRBJ1-5, with D perhaps TRBD1 (5 bases). Germline V gene lookup returns CDR1 WNHNN and CDR2 SYGVQD (reference sequence). The CDR3 totals 13 residues. Trimming took 3 bases from V and 9 from J, leaving 12 bases between them. The CDR3 loop is CASSDGTAGPQHF. The CDR3 coding sequence is TGCGCCAGCAGTGACGGGACCGCGGGGCCCCAGCATTTT.